Following are 2 T cell receptor beta chains from one sample sequenced in a study of T-cell reconstitution after alpha-beta-depleted transplantation in children. Preparation of the TCRbeta library involved a method that used unique molecular identifiers. In TCRdb, the PCR reads were re-called with MiXCR into one record per CDR3 protein. The sample shows 530,000 or so distinct CDR3 sequences, 25% to 30% of them seen only once. This specimen consisted of PBMCs, obtained before TCRalphabeta/CD19-depleted stem cell transplant. These receptors came from a boy in the first two years of life with Wiskott-Aldrich syndrome, due to receive a stem cell transplant.

The chain recombines TRBV6-6 with TRBJ2-1; D is uncertain. This CDR3 region has 13 residues. The V gene's germline CDR1 is MNHNY and CDR2 SVGAGI (reference sequence). Trimming took off 0 bases at V and 4 bases at J, with 4 bases between the two ends. CDR3 nucleotide sequence: TGTGCCAGCAGTTACTCGGCGTACAATGAGCAGTTCTTC. This gives the protein CASSYSAYNEQFF.

The chain joins TRBV12-3 or TRBV12-4 to TRBJ1-4; 7 bases agree with TRBD1. J gave up 6 bases and V 6 bases, and 10 bases lay outside the gene matches. CDR3 length: 15 amino acids. The CDR3 nucleotides are TGTGCCAGCAGCCGCCGACAGGGTCTATATGAAAAACTGTTTTTT. Translated, it gives CASSRRQGLYEKLFF.